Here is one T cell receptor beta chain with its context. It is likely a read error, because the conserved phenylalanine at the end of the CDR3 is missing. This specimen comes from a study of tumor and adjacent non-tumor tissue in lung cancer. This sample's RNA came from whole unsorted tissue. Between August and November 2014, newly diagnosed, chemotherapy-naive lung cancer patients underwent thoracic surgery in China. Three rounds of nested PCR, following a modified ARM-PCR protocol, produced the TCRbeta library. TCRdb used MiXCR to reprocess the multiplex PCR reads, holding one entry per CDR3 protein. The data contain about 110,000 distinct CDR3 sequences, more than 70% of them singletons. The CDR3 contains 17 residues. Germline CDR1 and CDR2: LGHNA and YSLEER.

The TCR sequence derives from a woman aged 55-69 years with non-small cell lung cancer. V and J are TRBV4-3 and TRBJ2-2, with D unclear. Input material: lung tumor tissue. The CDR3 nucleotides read TGCGCCAGCAGCCAAGATGAACCTCTCGCGAACACCGGGCAGCTGTTTTCT. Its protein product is CASSQDEPLANTGQLFS.